This T cell receptor beta chain was recorded in a study of shared clonotypes between healthy human individuals. Details on this clone: As yet, its antigen is unknown. The junction departs from the called germline gene at one end, perhaps through a read error.

Some clones are missing from TCRdb's copy, which holds only in-frame ones; the method was immunoSEQ multiplex PCR. The sample lists 2,500,000 or so clones, approximately 92% occurring once. All donors qualified as healthy HIV-negative adults and had experienced no recent acute infections or vaccinations. Only Caucasian adults living in Nashville, Tennessee served as donors. Study-wide results and caveats: It was only blood that was sampled, and tissue repertoires likely differ. The authors expected sequencing depth to affect clonotype sharing among donors.

Germline V lookup: CDR1 MNHEY, CDR2 SMNVEV (reference sequence). CDR3 size: 15 residues. This chain joins TRBV27 and TRBJ2-7; D is possibly TRBD2 (5 bases). The sample consisted of naive CD4+ T cells sorted from blood. Subset defined: CD45RA+ positively selected. The sequence derives from a man between 18 and 29 years old in good health. CDR3 residues: CASRRERFSSHEQYF. The CDR3 DNA sequence: TGTGCCAGCAGACGGGAAAGGTTTTCCTCCCACGAGCAGTACTTC.